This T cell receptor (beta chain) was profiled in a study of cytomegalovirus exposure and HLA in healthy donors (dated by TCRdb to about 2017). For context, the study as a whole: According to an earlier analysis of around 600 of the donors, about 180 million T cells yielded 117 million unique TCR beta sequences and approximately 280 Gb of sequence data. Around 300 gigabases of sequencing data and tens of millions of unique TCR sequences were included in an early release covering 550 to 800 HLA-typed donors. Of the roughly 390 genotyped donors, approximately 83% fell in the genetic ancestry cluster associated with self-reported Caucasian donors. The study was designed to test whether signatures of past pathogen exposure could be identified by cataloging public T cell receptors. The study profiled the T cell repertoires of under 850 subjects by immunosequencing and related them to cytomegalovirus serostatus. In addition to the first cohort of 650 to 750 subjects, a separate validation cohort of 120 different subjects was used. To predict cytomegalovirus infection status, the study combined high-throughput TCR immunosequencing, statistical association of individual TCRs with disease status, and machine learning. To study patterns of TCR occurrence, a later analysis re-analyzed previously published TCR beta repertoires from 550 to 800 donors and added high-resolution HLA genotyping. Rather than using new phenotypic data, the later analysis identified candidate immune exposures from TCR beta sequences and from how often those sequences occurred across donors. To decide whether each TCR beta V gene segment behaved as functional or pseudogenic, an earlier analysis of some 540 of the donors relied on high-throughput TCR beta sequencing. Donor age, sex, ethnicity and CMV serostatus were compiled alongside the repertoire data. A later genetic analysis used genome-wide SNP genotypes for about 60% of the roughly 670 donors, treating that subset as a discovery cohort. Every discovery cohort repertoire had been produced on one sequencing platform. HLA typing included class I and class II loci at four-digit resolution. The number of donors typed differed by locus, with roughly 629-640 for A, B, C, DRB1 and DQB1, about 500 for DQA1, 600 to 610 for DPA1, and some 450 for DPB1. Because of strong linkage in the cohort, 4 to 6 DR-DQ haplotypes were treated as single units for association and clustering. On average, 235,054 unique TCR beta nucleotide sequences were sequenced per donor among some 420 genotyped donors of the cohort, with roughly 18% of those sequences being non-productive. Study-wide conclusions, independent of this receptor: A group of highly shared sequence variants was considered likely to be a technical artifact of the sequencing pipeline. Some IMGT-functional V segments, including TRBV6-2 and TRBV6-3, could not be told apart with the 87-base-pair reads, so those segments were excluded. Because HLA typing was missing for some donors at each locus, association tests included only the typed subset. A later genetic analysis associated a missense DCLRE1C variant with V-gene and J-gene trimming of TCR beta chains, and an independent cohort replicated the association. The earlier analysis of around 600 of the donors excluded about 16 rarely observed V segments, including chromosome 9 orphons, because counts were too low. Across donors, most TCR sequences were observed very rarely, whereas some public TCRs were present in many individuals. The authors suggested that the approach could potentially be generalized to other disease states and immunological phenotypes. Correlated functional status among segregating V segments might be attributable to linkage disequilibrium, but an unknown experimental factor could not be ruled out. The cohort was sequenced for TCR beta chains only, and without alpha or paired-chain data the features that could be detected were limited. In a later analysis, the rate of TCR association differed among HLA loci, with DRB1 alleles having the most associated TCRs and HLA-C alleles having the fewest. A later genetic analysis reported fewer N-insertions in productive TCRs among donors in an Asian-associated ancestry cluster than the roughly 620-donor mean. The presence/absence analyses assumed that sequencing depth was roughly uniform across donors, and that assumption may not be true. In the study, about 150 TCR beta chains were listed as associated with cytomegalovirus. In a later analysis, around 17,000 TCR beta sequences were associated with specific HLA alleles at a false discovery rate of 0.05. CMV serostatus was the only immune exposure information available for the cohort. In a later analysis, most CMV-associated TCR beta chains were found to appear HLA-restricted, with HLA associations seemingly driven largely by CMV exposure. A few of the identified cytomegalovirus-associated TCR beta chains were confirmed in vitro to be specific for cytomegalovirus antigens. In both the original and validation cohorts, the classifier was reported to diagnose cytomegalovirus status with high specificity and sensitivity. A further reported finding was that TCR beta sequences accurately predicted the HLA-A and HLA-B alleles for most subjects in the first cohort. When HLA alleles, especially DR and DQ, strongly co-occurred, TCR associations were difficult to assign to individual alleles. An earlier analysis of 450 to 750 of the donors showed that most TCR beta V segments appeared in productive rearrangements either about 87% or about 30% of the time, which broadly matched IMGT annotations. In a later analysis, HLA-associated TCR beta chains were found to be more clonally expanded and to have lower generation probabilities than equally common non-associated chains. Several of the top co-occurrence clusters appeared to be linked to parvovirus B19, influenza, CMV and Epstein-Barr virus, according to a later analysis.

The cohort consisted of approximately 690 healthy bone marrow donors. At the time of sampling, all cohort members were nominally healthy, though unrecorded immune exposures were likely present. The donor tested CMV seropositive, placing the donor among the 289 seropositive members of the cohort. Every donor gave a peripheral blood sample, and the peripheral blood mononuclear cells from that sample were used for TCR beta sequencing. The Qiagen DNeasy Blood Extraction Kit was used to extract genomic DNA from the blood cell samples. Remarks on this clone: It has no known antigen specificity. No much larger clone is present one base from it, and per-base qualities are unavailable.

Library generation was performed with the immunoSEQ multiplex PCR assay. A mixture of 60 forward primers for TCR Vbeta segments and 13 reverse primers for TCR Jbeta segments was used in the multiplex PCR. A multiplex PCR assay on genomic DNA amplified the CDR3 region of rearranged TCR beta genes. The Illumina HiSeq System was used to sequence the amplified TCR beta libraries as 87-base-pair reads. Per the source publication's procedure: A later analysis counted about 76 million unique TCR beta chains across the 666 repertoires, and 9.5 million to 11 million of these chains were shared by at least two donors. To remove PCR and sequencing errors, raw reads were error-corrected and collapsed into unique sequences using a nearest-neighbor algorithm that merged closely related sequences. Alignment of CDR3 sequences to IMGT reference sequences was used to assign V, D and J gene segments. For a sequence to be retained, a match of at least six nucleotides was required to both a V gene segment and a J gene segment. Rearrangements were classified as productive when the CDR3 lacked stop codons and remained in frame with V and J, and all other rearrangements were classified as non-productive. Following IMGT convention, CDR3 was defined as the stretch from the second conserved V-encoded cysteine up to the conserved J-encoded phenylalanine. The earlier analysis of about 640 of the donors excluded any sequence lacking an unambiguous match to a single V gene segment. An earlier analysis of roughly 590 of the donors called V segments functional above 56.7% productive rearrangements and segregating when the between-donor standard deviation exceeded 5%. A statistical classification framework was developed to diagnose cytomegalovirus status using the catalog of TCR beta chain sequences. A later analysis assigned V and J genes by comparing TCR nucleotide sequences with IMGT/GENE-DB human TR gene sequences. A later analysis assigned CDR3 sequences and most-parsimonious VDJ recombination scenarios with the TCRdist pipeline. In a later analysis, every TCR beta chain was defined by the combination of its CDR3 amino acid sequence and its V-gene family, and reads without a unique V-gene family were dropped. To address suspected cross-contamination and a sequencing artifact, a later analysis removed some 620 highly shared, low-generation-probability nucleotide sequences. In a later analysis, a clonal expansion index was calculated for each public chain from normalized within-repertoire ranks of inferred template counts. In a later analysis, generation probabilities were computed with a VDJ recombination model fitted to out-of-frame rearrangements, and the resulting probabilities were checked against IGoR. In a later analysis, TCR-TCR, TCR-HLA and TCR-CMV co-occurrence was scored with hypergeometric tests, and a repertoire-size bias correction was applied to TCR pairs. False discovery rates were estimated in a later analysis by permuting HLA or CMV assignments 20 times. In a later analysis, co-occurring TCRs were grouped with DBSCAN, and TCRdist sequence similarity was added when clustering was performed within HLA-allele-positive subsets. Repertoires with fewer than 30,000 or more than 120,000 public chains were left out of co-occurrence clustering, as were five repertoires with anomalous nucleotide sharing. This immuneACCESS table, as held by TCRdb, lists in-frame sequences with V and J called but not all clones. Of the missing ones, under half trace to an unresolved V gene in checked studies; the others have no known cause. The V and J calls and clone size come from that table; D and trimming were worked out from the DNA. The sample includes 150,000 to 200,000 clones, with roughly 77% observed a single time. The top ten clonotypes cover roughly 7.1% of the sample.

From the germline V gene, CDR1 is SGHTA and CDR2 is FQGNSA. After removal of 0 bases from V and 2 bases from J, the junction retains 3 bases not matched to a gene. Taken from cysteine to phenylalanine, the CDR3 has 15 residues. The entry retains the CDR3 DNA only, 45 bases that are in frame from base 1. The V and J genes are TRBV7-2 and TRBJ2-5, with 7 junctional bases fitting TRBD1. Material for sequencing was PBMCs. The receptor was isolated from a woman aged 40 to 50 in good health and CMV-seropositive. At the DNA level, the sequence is TGTGCCAGCAGCTTAGCCGGGACAGCACAAGAGACCCAGTACTTC. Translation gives CASSLAGTAQETQYF.